The entry below gives a single TCR beta chain sequence along with its context. This receptor's antigen is unknown. One base away there is no much larger clone; base qualities are not given. Relative to germline, V is 8 bases shorter and J is 5 bases shorter, with 16 bases between their ends. Spanning cysteine to phenylalanine, the CDR3 consists of 14 amino acids. Just the 42-base CDR3 DNA is kept, in frame starting at base 1. Per the germline V gene (reference sequence), LNHNV is the CDR1 and YYDKDF is the CDR2. Ficoll-Paque density gradient centrifugation was the method used to isolate PBMCs. The instrument given in TCRdb is Illumina NovaSeq 6000. Using 5'RACE with constant-segment primers, TCRalpha and TCRbeta cDNA libraries were constructed, with sample barcodes and unique molecular identifiers added in the process. RNA was extracted from every sample with Trizol reagent. The libraries were amplified in two PCR steps, and the second step added a second sample barcode and Illumina TruSeq adapters. Sequencing of the libraries was done on an Illumina NovaSeq, producing 2 x 150 bp paired-end reads. The original methods were these. The reads were demultiplexed and collapsed into UMI-guided consensus sequences using migec v1.2.7. With mixcr v2.1.11, UMI consensuses were aligned to TRA and TRB V and J templates and assembled into clonotypes. Clonotypes were classified as expanded or contracted when called significant by both edgeR and NoisET, with noise models trained on biological replicates. edgeR calls used a false discovery rate-adjusted p below 0.01 and a log2 fold-change threshold of 1. As an exploratory analysis of dynamics, max-normalized trajectories of the 1000 most abundant clonotypes were examined by PCA with hierarchical clustering. Separately sequenced CD4+ and CD8+ repertoires were used to assign a CD4 or CD8 phenotype to each responding clone. TCRdb passed the public sequencing reads through fastp at Q25 and MiXCR, retaining productive beta sequences. Rows matching on CDR3 protein sequence are summarized as one entry with the most common DNA and genes. TCRdb, rather than the study authors, made the V and J calls. Within this sample are about 160,000 distinct CDR3 sequences, with 30% to 35% of them counted one time only. The ten largest make up around 12% of the sample.

The sample comes from a study of T-cell memory formation after mild COVID-19 (dated by TCRdb to the early 2020s). Background for the entire study: TCR sequence clusters from the two donors were found to be largely donor specific. Longitudinal TCRalpha and TCRbeta repertoire sequencing tracked T-cell clones expanding and contracting after mild COVID-19 in a couple of donors. Two young, previously healthy adult volunteers made up the cohort, one male and one female.

Broad study findings and their caveats: Only a couple of mild cases were covered in the study, and larger cohorts including severe cases with pre-infection samples were considered necessary. Some responding clones were detected in pre-infection memory, which suggested that pre-existing cross-reactive memory T cells had joined the SARS-CoV-2 response. Whether the second-wave clones peaking on day 37 were SARS-CoV-2 specific was not confirmed. Contracting CD4+ clones appeared mostly in the CM and EM memory subsets, whereas CD8+ clones were enriched in EMRA. From day 15 to 85, contracting clones showed balanced CD4/CD8 phenotypes, whereas a second wave of clones that expanded from day 15 to 37 leaned towards CD4+.

The sequence was obtained from an adult woman who had mild COVID-19 (a few samples of this study predate the infection). The sample titles of this study are shuffled in the database, so cell type and time point are left out; the donor was told from shared clones. The sequence joins TRBV15 to TRBJ2-1; the D gene is perhaps TRBD2, on 5 matching bases. Sequenced material: PBMCs or a T cell subset sorted from them (not recorded which). The DNA is TGTGCCACCGGAGACCCGGGGAAGAACAATGAGCAGTTCTTC. Its protein reads: CATGDPGKNNEQFF. Reference TRBV15 and TRBJ2-1 proteins supply the regions before and after the CDR3; the full variable domain is: DAMVIQNPRYQVTQFGKPVTLSCSQTLNHNVMYWYQQKSSQAPKLLFHYYDKDFNNEADTPDNFQSRRPNTSFCFLDIRSPGLGDTAMYLCATGDPGKNNEQFFGPGTRLTVL.